Here is one T cell receptor beta chain with its context. In TCRdb, the 5' RACE reads were re-called with MiXCR into one record per CDR3 protein. The data show 450,000 to 650,000 distinct CDR3 sequences, roughly 15% seen once. Trimming removed 3 bases from V and 5 bases from J, with 6 bases in between. The CDR3 contains 12 residues. The entry originates in a study of identical twins. These same data were also listed under a study on yellow fever vaccine responses in identical twins.

The sample taken for sequencing was CD4+ T cells sorted from blood. The chain carries TRBV12-3 or TRBV12-4 and TRBJ2-3; D not resolved. This sequence originates from a woman aged 18-29 years in good health. CDR3 sequence: CASSLSRDTQYF. In DNA form, the CDR3 reads TGTGCCAGCAGTTTGTCCCGAGATACGCAGTATTTT.